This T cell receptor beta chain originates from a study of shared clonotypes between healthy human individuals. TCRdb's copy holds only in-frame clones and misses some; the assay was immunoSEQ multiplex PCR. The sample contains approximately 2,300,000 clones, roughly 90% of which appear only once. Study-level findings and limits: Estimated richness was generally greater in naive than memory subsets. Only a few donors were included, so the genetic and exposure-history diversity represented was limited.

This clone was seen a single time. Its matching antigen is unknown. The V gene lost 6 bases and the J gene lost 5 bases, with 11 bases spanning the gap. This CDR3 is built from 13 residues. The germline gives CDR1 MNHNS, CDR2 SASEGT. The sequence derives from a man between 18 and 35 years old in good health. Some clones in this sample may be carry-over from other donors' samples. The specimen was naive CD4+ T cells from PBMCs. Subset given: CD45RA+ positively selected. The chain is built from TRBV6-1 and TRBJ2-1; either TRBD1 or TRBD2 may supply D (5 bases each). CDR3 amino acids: CASRRGPNNEQFF. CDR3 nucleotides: TGTGCCAGCAGGAGGGGACCAAACAATGAGCAGTTCTTC.